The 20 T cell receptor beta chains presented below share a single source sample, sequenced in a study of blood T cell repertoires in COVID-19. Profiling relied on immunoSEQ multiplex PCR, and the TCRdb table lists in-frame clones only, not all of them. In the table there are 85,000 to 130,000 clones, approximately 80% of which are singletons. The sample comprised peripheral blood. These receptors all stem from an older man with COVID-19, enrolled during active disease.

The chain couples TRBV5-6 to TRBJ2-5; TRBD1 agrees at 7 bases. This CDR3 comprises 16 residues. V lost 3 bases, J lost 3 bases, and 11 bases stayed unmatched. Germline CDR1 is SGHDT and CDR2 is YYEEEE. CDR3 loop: CASSWGTQGFEETQYF. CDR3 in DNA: TGTGCCAGCAGCTGGGGAACACAGGGGTTCGAAGAGACCCAGTACTTC.

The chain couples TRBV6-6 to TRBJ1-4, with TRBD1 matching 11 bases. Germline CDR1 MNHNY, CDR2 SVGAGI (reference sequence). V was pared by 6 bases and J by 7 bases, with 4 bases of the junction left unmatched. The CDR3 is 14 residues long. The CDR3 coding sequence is TGTGCCAGCAGCCTCGGGACAGGGGGTGAAAAACTGTTTTTT. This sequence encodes CASSLGTGGEKLFF.

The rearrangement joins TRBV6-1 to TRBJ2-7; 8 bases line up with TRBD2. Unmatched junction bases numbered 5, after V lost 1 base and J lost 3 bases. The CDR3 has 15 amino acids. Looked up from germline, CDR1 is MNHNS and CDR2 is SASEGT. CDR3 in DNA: TGTGCCAGCAGTGAAGAGTTAGCGGGACTCTACGAGCAGTACTTC. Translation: CASSEELAGLYEQYF.

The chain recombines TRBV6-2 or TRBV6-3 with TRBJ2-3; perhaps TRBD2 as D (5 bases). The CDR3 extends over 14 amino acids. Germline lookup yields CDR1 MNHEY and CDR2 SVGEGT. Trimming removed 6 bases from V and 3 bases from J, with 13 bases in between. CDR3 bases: TGTGCCAGCAGCACGGGGAGAAGGACAGATACGCAGTATTTT. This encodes CASSTGRRTDTQYF.

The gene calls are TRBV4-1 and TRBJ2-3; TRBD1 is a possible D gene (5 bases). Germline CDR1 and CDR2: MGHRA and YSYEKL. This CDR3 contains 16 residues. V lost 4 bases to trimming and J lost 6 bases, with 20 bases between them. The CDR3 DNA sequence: TGCGCCAGCAGCCCTCGATTCCTAGGGCCAGGGGATACGCAGTATTTT. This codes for CASSPRFLGPGDTQYF.

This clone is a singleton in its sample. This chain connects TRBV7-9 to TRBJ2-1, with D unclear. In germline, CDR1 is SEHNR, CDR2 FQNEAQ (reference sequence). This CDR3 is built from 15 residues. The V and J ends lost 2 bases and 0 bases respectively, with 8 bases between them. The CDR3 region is CASSLFTGSYNEQFF. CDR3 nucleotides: TGTGCCAGCAGCTTATTCACGGGCTCCTACAATGAGCAGTTCTTC. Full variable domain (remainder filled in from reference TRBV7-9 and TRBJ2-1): DTGVSQNPRHKITKRGQNVTFRCDPISEHNRLYWYRQTLGQGPEFLTYFQNEAQLEKSRLLSDRFSAERPKGSFSTLEIQRTEQGDSAMYLCASSLFTGSYNEQFFGPGTRLTVL.

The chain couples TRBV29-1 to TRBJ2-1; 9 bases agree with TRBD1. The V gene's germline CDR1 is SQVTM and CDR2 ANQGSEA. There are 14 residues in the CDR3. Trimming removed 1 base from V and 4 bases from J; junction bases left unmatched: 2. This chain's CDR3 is CSVEGDRVYNEQFF. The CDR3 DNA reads TGCAGCGTTGAAGGGGACAGGGTTTACAATGAGCAGTTCTTC.

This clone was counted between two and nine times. CDR3 bases: TGTGCCTGGAGTGTTAACAGGGGCGGCTATGGCTACACCTTC. It codes for CAWSVNRGGYGYTF. The J gene is TRBJ1-2, the V gene TRBV30, with TRBD1 identical over 7 bases. The V segment lost 0 bases and the J segment 4 bases; nucleotides outside the gene matches: 5. The CDR3 length is 14 residues. Looked up from germline, CDR1 is GTSNPN and CDR2 is SVGIG (reference sequence).

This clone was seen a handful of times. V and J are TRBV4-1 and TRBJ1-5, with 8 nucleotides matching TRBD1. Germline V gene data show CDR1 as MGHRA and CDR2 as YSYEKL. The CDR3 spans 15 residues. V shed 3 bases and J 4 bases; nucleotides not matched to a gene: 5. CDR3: CASSHARQGNQPQHF. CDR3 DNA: TGCGCCAGCAGCCACGCTCGACAGGGGAATCAGCCCCAGCATTTT.

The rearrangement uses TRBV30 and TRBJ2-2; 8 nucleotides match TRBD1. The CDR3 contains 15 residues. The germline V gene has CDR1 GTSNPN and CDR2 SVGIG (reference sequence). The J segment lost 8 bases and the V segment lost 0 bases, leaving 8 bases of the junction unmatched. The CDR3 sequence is CAWSVRGLRWGELFF. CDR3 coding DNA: TGTGCCTGGAGTGTCAGGGGGCTCCGTTGGGGGGAGCTGTTTTTT.

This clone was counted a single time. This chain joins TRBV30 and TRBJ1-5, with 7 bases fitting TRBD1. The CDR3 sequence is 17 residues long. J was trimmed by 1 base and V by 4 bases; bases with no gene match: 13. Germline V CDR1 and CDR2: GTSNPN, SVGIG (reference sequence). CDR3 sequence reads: CAWTSQGGAGSNQPQHF. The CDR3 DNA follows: TGTGCCTGGACTTCACAAGGGGGCGCAGGGAGCAATCAGCCCCAGCATTTT.

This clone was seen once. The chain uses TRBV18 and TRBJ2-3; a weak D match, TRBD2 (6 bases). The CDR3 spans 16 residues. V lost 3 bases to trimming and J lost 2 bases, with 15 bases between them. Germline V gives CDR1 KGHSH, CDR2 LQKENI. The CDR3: CASSPQAGHPTDTQYF. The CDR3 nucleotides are TGTGCCAGCTCACCTCAGGCGGGGCACCCCACAGATACGCAGTATTTT. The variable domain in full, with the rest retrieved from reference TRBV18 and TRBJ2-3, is NAGVMQNPRHLVRRRGQEARLRCSPMKGHSHVYWYRQLPEEGLKFMVYLQKENIIDESGMPKERFSAEFPKEGPSILRIQQVVRGDSAAYFCASSPQAGHPTDTQYFGPGTRLTVL.

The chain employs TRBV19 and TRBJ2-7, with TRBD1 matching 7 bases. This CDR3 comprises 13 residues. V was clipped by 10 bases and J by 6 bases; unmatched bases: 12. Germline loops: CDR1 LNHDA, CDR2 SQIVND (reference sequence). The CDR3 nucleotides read TGTGCCACCTCAGCCGGACAGGCCGCCGAGCAGTACTTC. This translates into CATSAGQAAEQYF.

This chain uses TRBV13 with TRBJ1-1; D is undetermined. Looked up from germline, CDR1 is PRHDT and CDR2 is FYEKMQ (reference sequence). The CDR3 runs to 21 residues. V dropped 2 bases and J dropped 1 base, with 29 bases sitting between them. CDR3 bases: TGTGCCAGCAGCTTAAAGGCGGAGGTGATATCTAGTCGGGTTCCGAACACTGAAGCTTTCTTT. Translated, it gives CASSLKAEVISSRVPNTEAFF.

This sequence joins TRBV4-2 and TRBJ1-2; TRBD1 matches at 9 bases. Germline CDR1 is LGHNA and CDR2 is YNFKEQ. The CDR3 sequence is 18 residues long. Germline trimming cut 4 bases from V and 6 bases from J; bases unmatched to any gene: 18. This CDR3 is CASSRHPQGASVYDGYTF. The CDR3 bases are TGTGCCAGCAGCCGACATCCACAGGGGGCCAGTGTTTACGATGGCTACACCTTC.

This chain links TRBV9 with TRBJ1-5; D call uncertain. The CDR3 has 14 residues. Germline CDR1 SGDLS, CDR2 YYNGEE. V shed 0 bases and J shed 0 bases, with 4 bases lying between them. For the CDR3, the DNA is TGTGCCAGCAGCGTAGGGCTTAGCAATCAGCCCCAGCATTTT. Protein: CASSVGLSNQPQHF. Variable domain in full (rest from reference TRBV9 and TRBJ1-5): DSGVTQTPKHLITATGQRVTLRCSPRSGDLSVYWYQQSLDQGLQFLIQYYNGEERAKGNILERFSAQQFPDLHSELNLSSLELGDSALYFCASSVGLSNQPQHFGDGTRLSIL.

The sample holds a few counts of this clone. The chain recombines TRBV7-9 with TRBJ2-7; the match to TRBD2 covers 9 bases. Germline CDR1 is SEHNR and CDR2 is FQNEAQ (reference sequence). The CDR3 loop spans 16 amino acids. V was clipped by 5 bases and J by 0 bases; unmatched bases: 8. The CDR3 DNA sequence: TGTGCCAGCAGCCCTCCCGGCGGGAGGGGCTCCTACGAGCAGTACTTC. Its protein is CASSPPGGRGSYEQYF.

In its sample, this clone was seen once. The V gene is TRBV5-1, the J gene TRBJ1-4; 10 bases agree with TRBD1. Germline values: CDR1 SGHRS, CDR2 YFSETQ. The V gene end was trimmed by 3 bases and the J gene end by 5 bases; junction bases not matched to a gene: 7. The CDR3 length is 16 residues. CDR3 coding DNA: TGCGCCAGCAGCTCTTCCGGGACAGGGGACAATGAAAAACTGTTTTTT. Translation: CASSSSGTGDNEKLFF. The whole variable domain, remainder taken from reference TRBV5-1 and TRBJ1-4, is KAGVTQTPRYLIKTRGQQVTLSCSPISGHRSVSWYQQTPGQGLQFLFEYFSETQRNKGNFPGRFSGRQFSNSRSEMNVSTLELGDSALYLCASSSSGTGDNEKLFFGSGTQLSVL.

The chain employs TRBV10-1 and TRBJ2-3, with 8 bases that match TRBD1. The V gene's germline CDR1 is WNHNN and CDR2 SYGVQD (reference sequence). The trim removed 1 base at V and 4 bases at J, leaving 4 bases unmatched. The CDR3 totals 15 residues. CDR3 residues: CASSEWGTGPDTQYF. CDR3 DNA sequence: TGCGCCAGCAGTGAGTGGGGGACAGGTCCAGATACGCAGTATTTT.

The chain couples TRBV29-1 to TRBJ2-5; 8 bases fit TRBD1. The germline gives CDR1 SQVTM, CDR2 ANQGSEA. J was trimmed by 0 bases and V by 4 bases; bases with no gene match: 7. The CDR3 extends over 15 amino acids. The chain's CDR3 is CSVVGHRGYQETQYF. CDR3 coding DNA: TGCAGCGTTGTCGGGCACAGGGGGTACCAAGAGACCCAGTACTTC.